This record concerns one T cell receptor beta chain sequence. Assay: immunoSEQ multiplex PCR; the TCRdb copy retains only in-frame clones and omits some. The sample records about 73,000 clones, under 95% being singletons. This sample was taken from a study of OX40 agonist ivuxolimab in advanced cancers. Deletions cut 7 bases from V and 6 bases from J, with 19 bases between. Germline V gene sequence: CDR1 SQVTM, CDR2 ANQGSEA. The CDR3 has 14 residues. The receptor comes from an adult with an advanced solid tumor such as melanoma, head and neck, liver or kidney cancer. The chain couples TRBV29-1 to TRBJ1-5; no firm D call. This sample comprised CD4+ or CD8+ T cells sorted from blood, obtained in a trial of the OX40 agonist ivuxolimab. CDR3 region: CSAADRAAGQPQHF. DNA for the CDR3: TGCAGCGCCGCGGACCGGGCGGCGGGTCAGCCCCAGCATTTT. The full variable domain, its missing parts supplied by reference TRBV29-1 and TRBJ1-5, is SAVISQKPSRDICQRGTSLTIQCQVDSQVTMMFWYRQQPGQSLTLIATANQGSEATYESGFVIDKFPISRPNLTFSTLTVSNMSPEDSSIYLCSAADRAAGQPQHFGDGTRLSIL.